A single TCR beta chain is shown here with its context. Which antigen it targets is not known. One base away there is no much larger clone; base qualities are not given. The entry originates in a study of blood T cell repertoires in COVID-19 (dated by TCRdb to 2018 to 2020). Regarding the research as a whole: The collaborator samples originated in the United States, Italy and Spain and spanned the acute and convalescent phases of COVID-19. Where available, HLA class I and class II types were taken from metadata supplied by the sample provider and were not determined by assay-based typing. The repertoires were released in a freely available public database meant as a resource for research on the immune response to SARS-CoV-2. Samples were obtained from the ongoing ImmuneRACE study (first 160 participants) and from about 1,300 subjects provided by 6 global collaborators. Sample metadata almost always included a de-identified subject ID, COVID-19 status, age in years and sex. The dataset comprised deeply sampled blood TCRbeta repertoires from subjects exposed to, actively infected with, or recovered from COVID-19. The material from the prospective study consisted of cDNA or gDNA derived from T cells, B-cell-depleted T cells, or PBMCs. Findings and caveats that apply to the study as a whole: The amount of clinical and demographic metadata varied by source and participant and was provided uncurated.

The immunoSEQ Assay, a bias-controlled multiplex PCR, was used to amplify TCRbeta CDR3 regions from genomic DNA. Per the source publication's procedure: The number of nucleated cells in each sample was estimated from the amplification of reference gene primers within the assay. To quantify the absolute abundance of each unique TCRbeta CDR3 rearrangement, sequence reads were collapsed and filtered. For each sample, productive Simpson clonality was calculated by taking the square root of Simpson's diversity index across productive rearrangements. The immuneACCESS repertoire file appears here via TCRdb, limited to in-frame rearrangements. These files lack a portion of the clones; in checked studies, under half of the deficit traces to unresolved V genes, and the cause of the others is not known. Clone size and V and J calls were adopted from that table, with D and trimming inferred from the DNA. Across this sample there are 200,000 to 300,000 clones, with 80% to 85% seen only once. Together, the top ten hold 3.5% to 5% of the sample.

Each collaborating institution followed its own protocols to collect whole blood in K2EDTA tubes. For TCRbeta analysis, collaborators shipped samples in one of three forms: frozen whole blood, isolated PBMCs, or DNA extracted from either of those sample types. Trimming at the junction amounts to 8 bases on V and 0 bases on J, and the germline ends lie 12 bases apart. The germline V gene encodes CDR1 SQVTM and CDR2 ANQGSEA. From the cysteine up to the phenylalanine, the CDR3 has a length of 13 residues. Only the CDR3 DNA is retained, 39 bases long and in frame from the first base. Recombination linked TRBV29-1 to TRBJ2-3, with a weak D call of TRBD2 (5 bases match). The origin of this receptor is a man aged 60 to 69 with acute or convalescent COVID-19. Sequencing was performed on peripheral blood. This receptor carries the CDR3 CSPRAVSTDTQYF. The bases read TGCAGCCCACGAGCGGTTAGCACAGATACGCAGTATTTT.